This T cell receptor (beta chain) is from a study of blood T cell repertoires in COVID-19. Looking at the study overall: Sites in the United States, Italy and Spain provided acute and convalescent COVID-19 samples. PBMCs, B-cell-depleted T cells, or T cells provided the cDNA or gDNA that made up the material.

The CDR3 has 19 residues. Unmatched junction bases numbered 17, after V lost 0 bases and J lost 5 bases. With regard to this clone: Other DNA sequences in the same sample also yield this CDR3.

Original methodology: Estimation of nucleated cell counts was performed using reference gene primer amplification. Method: immunoSEQ multiplex PCR; TCRdb's copy keeps in-frame clones and lacks some. D and trimming were read from the DNA, whereas the V and J calls and clone size are those reported in that table. The sample lists 80,000 to 100,000 clones, approximately 82% occurring once. The rearrangement joins TRBV23-1 to TRBJ2-3, with 7 positions matching TRBD1. TRBV23-1 is reported as an ORF; its role is uncertain. The clonotype was recovered from a man in his sixties or seventies with active or convalescent COVID-19. Sequenced sample: peripheral blood. The CDR3 DNA reads as TGCGCCAGCAGTCAATCGCGCCTGGGACAGAGACTCGGAGGAGATACGCAGTATTTT. Translating gives CASSQSRLGQRLGGDTQYF.